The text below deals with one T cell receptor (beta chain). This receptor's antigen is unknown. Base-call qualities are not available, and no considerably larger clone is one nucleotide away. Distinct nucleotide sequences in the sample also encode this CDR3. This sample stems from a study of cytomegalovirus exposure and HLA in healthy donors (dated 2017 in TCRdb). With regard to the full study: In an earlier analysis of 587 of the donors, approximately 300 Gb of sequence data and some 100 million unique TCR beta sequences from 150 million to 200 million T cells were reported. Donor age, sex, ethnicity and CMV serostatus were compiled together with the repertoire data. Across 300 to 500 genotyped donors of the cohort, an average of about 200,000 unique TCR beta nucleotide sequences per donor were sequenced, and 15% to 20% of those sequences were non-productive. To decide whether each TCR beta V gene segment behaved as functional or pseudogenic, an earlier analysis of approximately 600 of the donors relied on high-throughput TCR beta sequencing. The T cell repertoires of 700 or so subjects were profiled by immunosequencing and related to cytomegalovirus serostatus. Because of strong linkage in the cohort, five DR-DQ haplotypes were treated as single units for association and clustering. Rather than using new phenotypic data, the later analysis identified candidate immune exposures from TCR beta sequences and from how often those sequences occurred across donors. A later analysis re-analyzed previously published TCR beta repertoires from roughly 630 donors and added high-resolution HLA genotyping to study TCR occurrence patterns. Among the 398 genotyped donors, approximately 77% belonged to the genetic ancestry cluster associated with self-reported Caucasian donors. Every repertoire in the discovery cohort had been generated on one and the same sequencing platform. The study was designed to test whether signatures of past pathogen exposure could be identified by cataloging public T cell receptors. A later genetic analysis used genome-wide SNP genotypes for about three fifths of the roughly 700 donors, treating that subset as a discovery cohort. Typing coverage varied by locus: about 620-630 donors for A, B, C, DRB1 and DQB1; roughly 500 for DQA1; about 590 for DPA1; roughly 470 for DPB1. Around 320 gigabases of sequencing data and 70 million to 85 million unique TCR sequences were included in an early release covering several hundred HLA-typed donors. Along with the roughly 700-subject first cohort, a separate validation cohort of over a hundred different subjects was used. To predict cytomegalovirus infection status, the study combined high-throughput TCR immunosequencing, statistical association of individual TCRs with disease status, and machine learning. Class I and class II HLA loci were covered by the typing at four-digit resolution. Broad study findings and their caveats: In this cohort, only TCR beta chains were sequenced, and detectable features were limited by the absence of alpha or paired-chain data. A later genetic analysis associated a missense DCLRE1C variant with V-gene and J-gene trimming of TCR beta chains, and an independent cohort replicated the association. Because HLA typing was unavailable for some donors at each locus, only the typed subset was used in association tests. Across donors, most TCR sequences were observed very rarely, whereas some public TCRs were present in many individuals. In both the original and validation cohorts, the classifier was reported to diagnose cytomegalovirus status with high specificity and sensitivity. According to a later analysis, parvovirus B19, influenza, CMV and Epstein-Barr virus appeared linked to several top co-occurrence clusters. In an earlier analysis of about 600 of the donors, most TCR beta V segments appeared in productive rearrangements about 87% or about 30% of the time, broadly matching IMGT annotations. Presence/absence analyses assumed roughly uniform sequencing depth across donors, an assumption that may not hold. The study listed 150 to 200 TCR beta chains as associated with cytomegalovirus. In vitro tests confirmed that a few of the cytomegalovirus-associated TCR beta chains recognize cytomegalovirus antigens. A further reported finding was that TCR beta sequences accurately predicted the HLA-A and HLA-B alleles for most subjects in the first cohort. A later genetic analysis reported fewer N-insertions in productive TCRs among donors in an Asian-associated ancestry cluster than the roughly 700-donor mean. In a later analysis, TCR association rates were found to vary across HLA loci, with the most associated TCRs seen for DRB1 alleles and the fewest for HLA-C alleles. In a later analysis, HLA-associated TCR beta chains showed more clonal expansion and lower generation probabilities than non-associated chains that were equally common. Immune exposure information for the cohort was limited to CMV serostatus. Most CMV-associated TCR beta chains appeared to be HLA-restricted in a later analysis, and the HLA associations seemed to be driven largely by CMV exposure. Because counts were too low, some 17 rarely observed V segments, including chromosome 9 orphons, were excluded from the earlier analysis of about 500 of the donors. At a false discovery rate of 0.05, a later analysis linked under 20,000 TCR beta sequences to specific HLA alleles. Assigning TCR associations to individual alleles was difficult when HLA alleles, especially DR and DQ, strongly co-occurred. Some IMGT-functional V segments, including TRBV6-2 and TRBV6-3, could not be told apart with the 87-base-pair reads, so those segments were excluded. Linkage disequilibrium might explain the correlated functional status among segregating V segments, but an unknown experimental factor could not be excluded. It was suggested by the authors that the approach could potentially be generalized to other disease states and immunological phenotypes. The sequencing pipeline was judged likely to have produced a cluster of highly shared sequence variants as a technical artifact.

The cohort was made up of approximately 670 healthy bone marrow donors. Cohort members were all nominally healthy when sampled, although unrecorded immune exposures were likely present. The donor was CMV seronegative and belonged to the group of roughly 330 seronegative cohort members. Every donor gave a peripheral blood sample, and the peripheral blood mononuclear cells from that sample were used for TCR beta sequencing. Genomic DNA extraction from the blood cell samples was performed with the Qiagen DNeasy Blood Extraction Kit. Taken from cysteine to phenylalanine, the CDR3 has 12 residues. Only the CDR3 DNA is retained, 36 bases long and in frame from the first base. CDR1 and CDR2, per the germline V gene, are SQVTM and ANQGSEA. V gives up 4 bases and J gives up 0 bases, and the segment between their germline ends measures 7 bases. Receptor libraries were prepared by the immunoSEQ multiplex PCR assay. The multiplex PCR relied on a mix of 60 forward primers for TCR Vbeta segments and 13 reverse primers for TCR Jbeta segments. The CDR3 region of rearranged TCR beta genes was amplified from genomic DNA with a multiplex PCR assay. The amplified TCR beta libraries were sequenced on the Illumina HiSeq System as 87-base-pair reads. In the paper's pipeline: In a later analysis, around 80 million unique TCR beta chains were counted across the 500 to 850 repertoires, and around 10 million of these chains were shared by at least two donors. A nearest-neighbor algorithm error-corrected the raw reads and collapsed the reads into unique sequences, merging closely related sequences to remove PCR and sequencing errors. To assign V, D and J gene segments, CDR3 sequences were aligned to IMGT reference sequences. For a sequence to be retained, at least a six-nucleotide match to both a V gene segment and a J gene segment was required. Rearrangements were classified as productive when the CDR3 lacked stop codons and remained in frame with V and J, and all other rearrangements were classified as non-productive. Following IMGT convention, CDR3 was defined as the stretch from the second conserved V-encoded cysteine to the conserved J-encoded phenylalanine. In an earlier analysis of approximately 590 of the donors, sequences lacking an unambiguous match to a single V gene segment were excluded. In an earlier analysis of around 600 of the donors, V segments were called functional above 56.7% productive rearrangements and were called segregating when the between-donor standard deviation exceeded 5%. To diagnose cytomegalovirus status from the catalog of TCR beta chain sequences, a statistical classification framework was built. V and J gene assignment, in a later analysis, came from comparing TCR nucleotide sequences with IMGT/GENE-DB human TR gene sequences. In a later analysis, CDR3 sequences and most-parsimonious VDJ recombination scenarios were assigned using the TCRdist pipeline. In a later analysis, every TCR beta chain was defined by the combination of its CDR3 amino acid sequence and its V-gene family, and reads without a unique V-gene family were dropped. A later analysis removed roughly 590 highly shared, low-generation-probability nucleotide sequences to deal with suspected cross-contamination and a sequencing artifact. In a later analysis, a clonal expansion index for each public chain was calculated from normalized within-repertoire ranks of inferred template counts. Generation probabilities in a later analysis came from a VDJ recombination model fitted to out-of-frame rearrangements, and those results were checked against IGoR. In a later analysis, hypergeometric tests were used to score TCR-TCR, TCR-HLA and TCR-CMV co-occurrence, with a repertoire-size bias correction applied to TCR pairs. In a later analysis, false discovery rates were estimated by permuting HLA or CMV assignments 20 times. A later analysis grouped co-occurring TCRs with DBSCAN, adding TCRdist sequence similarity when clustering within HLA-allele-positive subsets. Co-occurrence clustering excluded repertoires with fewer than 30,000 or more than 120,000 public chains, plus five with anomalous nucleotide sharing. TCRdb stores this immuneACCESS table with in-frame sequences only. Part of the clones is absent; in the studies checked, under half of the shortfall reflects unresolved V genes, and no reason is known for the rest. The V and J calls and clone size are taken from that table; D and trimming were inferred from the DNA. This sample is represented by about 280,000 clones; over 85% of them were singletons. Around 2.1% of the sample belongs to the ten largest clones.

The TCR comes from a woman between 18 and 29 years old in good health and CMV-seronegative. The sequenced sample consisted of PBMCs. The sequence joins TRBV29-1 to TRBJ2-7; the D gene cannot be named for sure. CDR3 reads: CSVGTDSYEQYF. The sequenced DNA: TGCAGCGTTGGAACAGACTCCTACGAGCAGTACTTC.